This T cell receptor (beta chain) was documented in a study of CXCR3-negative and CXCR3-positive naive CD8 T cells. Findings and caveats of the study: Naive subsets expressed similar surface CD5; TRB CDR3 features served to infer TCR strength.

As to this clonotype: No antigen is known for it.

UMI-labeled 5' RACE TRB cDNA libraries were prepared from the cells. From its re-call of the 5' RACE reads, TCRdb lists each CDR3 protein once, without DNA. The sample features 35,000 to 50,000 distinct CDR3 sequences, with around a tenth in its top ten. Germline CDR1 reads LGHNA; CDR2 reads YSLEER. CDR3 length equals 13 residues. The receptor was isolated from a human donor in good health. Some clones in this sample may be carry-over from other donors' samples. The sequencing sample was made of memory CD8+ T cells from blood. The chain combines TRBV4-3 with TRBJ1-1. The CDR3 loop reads CASSQVVSTEAFF.